This T cell receptor beta chain emerged from a study of CD4 and CD8 cells across lung adenocarcinoma regions (dated by TCRdb to the late 2010s). About the full investigation: The study compared tumor centers with tumor margins to examine intratumor heterogeneity of the T cell receptor repertoire.

The CDR3 numbers 15 residues from cysteine through phenylalanine. Only the CDR3 DNA is retained, 45 bases long and in frame from the first base. V has 6 bases trimmed and J has 6 bases trimmed; junction bases matching no gene number 10. For CDR1 and CDR2, the germline V gene lists SGHTA and FQGNSA. Patients with localized lung adenocarcinoma, a subtype of non-small cell lung cancer, were used as donors. The centers of localized lung adenocarcinomas were where the samples came from. For TCR repertoire analysis, CD4+ T cells from tumor tissue were profiled apart from CD8+ T cells. The library was produced with PCR. The reads were generated on a HiSeq X Ten. The public reads were reanalyzed by TCRdb: fastp trimming at Q25, MiXCR alignment, in-frame beta chains only. Each entry is one CDR3 protein sequence, shown with its most common DNA and genes. This sample has under 25,000 distinct CDR3 sequences in its table, and approximately 52% of those were observed once. The biggest ten clones account for roughly 23% of the sample.

Regarding this clonotype: Its antigen is unknown. Per-base qualities were not stored, and no clone one base away is much larger.

The receptor was derived from a male donor with lung adenocarcinoma. The CD4 and CD8 labels of this study may be unreliable. Recombination connected TRBV7-2 to TRBJ2-1, with 8 junctional bases fitting TRBD2. The specimen sequenced was CD4+ T cells from the center of a lung tumor. Sample cell subset or site, as interpreted from the label and publication: tumor center region. Read as DNA, the sequence is TGTGCCAGCAGACCCTCGCGGGGGGAACGCAATGAGCAGTTCTTC. This translates into CASRPSRGERNEQFF.